A selection of T cell receptor beta chains follows, all from one sample in a study of shared clonotypes between healthy human individuals. TCRdb's copy holds only in-frame clones and misses some; the assay was immunoSEQ multiplex PCR. This table holds around 700,000 clones, around 73% found once. The sample consisted of memory CD4+ T cells sorted from blood. The receptors were gathered from a woman aged 25 to 39 in good health. CDR3s leave out the opening cysteine and the closing phenylalanine or tryptophan. The order of the fields is V gene, CDR3 protein.

>TRBV2
ASRGYNEQF
>TRBV7-2
ASSLALAGDGELF
>TRBV27
ASSHTDTQY
>TRBV5-1
ASRSGTPSSYNEQF
>TRBV19
ASSQGKAF
>TRBV30
AWSASDYGYT
>TRBV18
ASSRAAHEQY
>TRBV19
ARQPGDGETQY
>TRBV14
ASSRLSGGHEQF
>TRBV5-5
ASSWGPGLSTYEQY
>TRBV6-1
ASRGAGLTYEQY
>TRBV7-3
ASSSNGGSTDTQY
>TRBV10-3
AIRSSGGDTQY
>TRBV11-2
ASSPGIREQF
>TRBV18
ASSRDGTANTGELF
>TRBV27
ASSRSGLGTEAF
>TRBV19
ASSIDRERSYGYT
>TRBV4-2
ASSPLTGARDTEAF